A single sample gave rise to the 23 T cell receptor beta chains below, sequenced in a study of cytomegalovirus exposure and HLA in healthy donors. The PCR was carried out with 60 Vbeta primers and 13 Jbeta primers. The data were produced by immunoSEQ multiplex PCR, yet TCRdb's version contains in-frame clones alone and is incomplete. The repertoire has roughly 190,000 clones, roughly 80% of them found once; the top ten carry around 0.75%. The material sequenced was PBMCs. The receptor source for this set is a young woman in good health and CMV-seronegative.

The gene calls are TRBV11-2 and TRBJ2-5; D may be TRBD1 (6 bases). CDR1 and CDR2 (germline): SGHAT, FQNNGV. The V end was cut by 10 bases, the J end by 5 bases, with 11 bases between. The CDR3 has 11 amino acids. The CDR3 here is CATTGSETQYF. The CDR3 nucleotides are TGTGCCACCACAGGGTCGGAGACCCAGTACTTC.

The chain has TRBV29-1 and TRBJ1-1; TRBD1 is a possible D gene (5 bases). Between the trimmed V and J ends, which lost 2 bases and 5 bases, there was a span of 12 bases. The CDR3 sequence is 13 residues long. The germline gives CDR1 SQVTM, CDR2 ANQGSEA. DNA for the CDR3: TGCAGCGTTGAATGGGGGGGGAGGACTGAAGCTTTCTTT. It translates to CSVEWGGRTEAFF. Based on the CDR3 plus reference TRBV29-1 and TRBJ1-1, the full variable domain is SAVISQKPSRDICQRGTSLTIQCQVDSQVTMMFWYRQQPGQSLTLIATANQGSEATYESGFVIDKFPISRPNLTFSTLTVSNMSPEDSSIYLCSVEWGGRTEAFFGQGTRLTVV.

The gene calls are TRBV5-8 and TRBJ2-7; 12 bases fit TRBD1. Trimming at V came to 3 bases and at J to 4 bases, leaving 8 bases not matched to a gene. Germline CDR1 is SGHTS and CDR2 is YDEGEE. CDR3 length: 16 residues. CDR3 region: CASSSGPGQGAYEQYF. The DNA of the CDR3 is TGTGCCAGCAGCTCGGGTCCGGGACAGGGGGCTTACGAGCAGTACTTC. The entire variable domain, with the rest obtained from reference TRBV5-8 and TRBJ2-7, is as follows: EAGVTQSPTHLIKTRGQQATLRCSPISGHTSVYWYQQALGLGLQFLLWYDEGEERNRGNFPPRFSGRQFPNYSSELNVNALELEDSALYLCASSSGPGQGAYEQYFGPGTRLTVT.

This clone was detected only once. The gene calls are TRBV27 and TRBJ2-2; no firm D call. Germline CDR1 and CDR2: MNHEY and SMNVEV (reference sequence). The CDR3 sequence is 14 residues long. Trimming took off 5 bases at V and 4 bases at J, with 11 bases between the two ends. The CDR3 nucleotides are TGTGCCAGCAGTCTTCGACACTTCACCGGGGAGCTGTTTTTT. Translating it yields CASSLRHFTGELFF.

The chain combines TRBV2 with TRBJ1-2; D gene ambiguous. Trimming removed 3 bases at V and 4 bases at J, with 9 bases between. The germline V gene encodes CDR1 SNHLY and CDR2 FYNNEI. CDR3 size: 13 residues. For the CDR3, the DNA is TGTGCCAGCAGTGAGTCCCTTTCCTATGGCTACACCTTC. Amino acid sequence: CASSESLSYGYTF.

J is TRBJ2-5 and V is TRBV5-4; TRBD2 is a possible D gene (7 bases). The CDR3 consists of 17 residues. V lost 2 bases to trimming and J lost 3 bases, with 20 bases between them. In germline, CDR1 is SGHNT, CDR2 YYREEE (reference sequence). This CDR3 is CASSFSGWGLAEETQYF. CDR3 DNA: TGTGCCAGCAGCTTTTCGGGGTGGGGGCTAGCGGAAGAGACCCAGTACTTC.

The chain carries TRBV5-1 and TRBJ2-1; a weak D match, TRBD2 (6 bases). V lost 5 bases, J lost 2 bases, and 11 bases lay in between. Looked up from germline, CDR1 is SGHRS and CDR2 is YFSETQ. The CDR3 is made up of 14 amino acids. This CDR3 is CASSSGGTYNEQFF. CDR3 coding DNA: TGCGCCAGCAGTTCCGGGGGTACCTACAATGAGCAGTTCTTC.

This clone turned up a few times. The CDR3 DNA reads TGTGCCAGCAGCCCTCGGACTTTCAATACAGATACGCAGTATTTT. Its protein product is CASSPRTFNTDTQYF. This chain uses TRBV7-2 with TRBJ2-3; D perhaps matches TRBD2 (5 bases). CDR1 is SGHTA and CDR2 is FQGNSA in the germline V gene. The CDR3 contains 15 residues. Between the trimmed V and J ends, which lost 5 bases and 3 bases, there was a span of 15 bases.

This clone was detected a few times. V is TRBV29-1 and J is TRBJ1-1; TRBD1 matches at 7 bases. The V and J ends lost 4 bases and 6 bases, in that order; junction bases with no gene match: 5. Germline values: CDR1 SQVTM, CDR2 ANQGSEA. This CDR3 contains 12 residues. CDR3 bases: TGCAGCGTTGGCAGGGGGTTAGCTGAAGCTTTCTTT. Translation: CSVGRGLAEAFF.

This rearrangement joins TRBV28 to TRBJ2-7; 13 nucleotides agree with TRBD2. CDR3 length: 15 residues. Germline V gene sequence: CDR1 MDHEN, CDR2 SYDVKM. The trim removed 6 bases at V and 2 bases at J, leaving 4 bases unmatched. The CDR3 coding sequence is TGTGCCAGCAGCCCAACTAGCGGGAGGGCCTACGAGCAGTACTTC. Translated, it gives CASSPTSGRAYEQYF.

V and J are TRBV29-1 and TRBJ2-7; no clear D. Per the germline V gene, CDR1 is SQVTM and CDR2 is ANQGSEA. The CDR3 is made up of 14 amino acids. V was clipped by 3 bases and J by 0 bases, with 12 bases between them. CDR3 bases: TGCAGCGTTGATGGCCACCGAAGCTCCTACGAGCAGTACTTC. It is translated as CSVDGHRSSYEQYF.

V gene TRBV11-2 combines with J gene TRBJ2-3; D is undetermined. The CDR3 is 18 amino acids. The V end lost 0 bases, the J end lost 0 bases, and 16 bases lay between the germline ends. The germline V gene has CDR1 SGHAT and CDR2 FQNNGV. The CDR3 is CASSLDQAVSYSTDTQYF. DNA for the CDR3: TGTGCCAGCAGCTTAGATCAGGCAGTTTCATACAGCACAGATACGCAGTATTTT.

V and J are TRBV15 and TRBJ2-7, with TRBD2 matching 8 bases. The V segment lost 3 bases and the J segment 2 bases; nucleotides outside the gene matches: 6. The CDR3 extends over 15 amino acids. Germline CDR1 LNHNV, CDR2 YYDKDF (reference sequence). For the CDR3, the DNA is TGTGCCACCAGCAGTAGCGGGGCCGCTACCTACGAGCAGTACTTC. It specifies CATSSSGAATYEQYF.

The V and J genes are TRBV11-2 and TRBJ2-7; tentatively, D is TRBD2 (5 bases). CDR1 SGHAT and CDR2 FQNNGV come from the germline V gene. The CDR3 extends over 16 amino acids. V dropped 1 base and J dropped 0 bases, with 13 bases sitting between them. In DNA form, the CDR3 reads TGTGCCAGCAGCTTAGTGGCGGGTACGAGCTCCTACGAGCAGTACTTC. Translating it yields CASSLVAGTSSYEQYF.

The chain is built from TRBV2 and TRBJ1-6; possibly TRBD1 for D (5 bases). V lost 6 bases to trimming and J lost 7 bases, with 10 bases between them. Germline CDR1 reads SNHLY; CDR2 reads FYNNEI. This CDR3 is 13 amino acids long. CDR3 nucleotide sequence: TGTGCCAGCAGGGGGCAGGCGAATTCACCCCTCCACTTT. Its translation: CASRGQANSPLHF.

The CDR3 region is CASSWDTGTVSYGYTF. The CDR3 nucleotides read TGCGCCAGCAGCTGGGATACCGGGACAGTCAGCTATGGCTACACCTTC. The rearrangement links TRBV5-1 to TRBJ1-2, with 7 bases identical to TRBD1. V was clipped by 3 bases and J by 4 bases; unmatched bases: 12. Per germline, CDR1 SGHRS and CDR2 YFSETQ. The CDR3 loop spans 16 amino acids.

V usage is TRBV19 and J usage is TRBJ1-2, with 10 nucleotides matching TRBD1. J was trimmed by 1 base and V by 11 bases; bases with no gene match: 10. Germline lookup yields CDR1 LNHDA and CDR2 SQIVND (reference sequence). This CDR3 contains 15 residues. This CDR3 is CAWGPGTGVNYGYTF. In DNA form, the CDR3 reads TGTGCCTGGGGCCCCGGGACAGGGGTTAACTATGGCTACACCTTC.

Here the CDR3 reads CASSRRGTNTGELFF. CDR3 DNA sequence: TGTGCCAGCAGCCGTAGGGGAACGAACACCGGGGAGCTGTTTTTT. This rearrangement joins TRBV4-2 to TRBJ2-2; tentatively, D is TRBD1 (5 bases). The CDR3 is made up of 15 amino acids. The V end was cut by 4 bases, the J end by 0 bases, with 9 bases between. Germline lookup yields CDR1 LGHNA and CDR2 YNFKEQ.

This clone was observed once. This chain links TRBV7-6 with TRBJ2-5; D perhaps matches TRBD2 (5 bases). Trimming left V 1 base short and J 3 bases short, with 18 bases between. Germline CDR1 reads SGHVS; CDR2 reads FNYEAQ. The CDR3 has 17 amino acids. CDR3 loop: CASSLDPTGDVEETQYF. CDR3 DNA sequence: TGTGCCAGCAGCTTAGACCCCACCGGGGATGTAGAAGAGACCCAGTACTTC.

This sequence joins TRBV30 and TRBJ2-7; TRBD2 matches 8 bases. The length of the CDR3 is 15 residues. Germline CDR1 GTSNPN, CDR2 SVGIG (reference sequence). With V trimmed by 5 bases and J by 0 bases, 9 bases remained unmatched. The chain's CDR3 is CAWVPGRVVSYEQYF. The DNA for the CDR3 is TGTGCCTGGGTACCCGGGAGGGTGGTCTCCTACGAGCAGTACTTC.

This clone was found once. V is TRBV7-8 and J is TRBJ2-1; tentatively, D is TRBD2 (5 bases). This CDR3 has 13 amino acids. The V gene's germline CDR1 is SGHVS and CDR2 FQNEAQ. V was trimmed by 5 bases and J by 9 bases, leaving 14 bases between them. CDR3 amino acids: CASSLSATSEQFF. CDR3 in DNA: TGTGCCAGCAGCCTTAGCGCCACCAGTGAGCAGTTCTTC.

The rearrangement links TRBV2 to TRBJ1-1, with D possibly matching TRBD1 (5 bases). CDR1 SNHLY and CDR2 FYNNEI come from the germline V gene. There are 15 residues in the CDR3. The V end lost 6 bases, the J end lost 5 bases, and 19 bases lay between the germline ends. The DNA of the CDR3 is TGTGCCAGCAGCCCTTCGGCGGGGGGTGGGACTGAAGCTTTCTTT. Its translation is CASSPSAGGGTEAFF.

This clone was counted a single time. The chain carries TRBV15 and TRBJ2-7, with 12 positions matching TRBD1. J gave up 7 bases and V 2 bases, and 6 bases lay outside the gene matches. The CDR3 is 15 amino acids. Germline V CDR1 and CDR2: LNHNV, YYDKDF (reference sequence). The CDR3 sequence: CATSRTGTGGSEQYF. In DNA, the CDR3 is TGTGCCACCAGCAGAACCGGGACAGGGGGCAGTGAGCAGTACTTC. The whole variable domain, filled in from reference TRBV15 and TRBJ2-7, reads DAMVIQNPRYQVTQFGKPVTLSCSQTLNHNVMYWYQQKSSQAPKLLFHYYDKDFNNEADTPDNFQSRRPNTSFCFLDIRSPGLGDTAMYLCATSRTGTGGSEQYFGPGTRLTVT.